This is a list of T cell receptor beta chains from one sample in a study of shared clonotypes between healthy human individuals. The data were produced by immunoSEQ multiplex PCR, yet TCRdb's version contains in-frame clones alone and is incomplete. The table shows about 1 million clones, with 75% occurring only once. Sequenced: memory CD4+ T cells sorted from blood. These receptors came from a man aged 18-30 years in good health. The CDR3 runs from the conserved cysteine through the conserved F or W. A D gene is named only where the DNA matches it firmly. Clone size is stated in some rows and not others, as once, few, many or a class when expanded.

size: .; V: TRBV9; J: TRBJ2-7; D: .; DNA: TGTGCCAGCAGCGTAGGGTCTTCGGGTACCGGTTACGAGCAGTACTTC; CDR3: CASSVGSSGTGYEQYF
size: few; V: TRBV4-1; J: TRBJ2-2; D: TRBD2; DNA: TGCGCCACCCGGGACTATCAAACCACCGGGGAGCTGTTTTTT; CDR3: CATRDYQTTGELFF
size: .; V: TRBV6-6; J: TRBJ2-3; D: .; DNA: TGTGCCAGCAGTTACTCGACAGTGCCAGATACGCAGTATTTT; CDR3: CASSYSTVPDTQYF
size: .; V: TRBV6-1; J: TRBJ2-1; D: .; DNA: TGTGCCAGCAGTGCACAGGGCAATGAGCAGTTCTTC; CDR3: CASSAQGNEQFF
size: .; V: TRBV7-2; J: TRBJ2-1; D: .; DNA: TGTGCCAGCAGCGCCCGCCGGGTTCCCGCCAATGAGCAGTTCTTC; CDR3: CASSARRVPANEQFF
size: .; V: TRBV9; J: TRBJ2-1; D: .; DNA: TGTGCCAGCAGCGTGGCGAAGGCCGGGAACAATGAGCAGTTCTTC; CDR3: CASSVAKAGNNEQFF
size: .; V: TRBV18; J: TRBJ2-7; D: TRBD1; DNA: TGTGCCAGCTCACCCAACCCTGGGACAGCCTACGAGCAGTACTTC; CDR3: CASSPNPGTAYEQYF
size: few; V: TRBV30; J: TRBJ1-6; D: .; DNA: TGTGCCTGGAGTGGCCAGGGTTCACCCCTCCACTTT; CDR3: CAWSGQGSPLHF
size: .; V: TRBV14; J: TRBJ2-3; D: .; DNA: TGTGCCAGCAGCAAAGAGAGTGAAACAGATACGCAGTATTTT; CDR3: CASSKESETDTQYF
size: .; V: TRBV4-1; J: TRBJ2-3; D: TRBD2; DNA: TGCGCCAGCAGCCAAGAGGGTGATAGCGGGGTAGGAAATACGCAGTATTTT; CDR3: CASSQEGDSGVGNTQYF
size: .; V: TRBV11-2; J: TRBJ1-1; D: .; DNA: TGTGCCAGCAGCTTAGACTTCGGGGGAGGGTCCACTGAAGCTTTCTTT; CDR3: CASSLDFGGGSTEAFF
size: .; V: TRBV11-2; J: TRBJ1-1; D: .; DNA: TGTGCCAGCAGCTTAGCACGTACAGGCACTGAAGCTTTCTTT; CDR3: CASSLARTGTEAFF
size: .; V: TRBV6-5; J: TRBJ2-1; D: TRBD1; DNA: TGTGCCAGCAGTTACTCGGACAGGGACAATGAGCAGTTCTTC; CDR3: CASSYSDRDNEQFF
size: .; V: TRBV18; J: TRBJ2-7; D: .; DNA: TGTGCCAGCTCACTGGACGTGGGGAGGCGGTACTTC; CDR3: CASSLDVGRRYF
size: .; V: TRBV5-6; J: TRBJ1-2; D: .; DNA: TGTGCCAGCAGCCCAGGTCGGGCCTATGGCTACACCTTC; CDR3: CASSPGRAYGYTF
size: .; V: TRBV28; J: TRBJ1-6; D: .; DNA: TGTGCCAGCAGTCAGAATTCACCCCTCCACTTT; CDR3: CASSQNSPLHF
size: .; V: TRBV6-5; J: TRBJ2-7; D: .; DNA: TGTGCCAGCAGTTACCCGCAGGGGGAGCAGTACTTC; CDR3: CASSYPQGEQYF
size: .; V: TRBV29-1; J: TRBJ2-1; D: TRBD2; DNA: TGCAGCGTTGAAATCCCCCGACCGGGAGGAGGGTGGTATGAGCAGTTCTTC; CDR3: CSVEIPRPGGGWYEQFF
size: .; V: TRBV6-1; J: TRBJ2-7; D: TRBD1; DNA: TGTGCCAGCAGTCCGGACAGGAGCAACCACTACGAGCAGTACTTC; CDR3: CASSPDRSNHYEQYF
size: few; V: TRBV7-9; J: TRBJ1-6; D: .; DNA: TGTGCCAGCAGCTTACTGGAGCGGAATTCACCCCTCCACTTT; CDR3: CASSLLERNSPLHF
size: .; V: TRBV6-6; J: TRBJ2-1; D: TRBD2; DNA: TGTGCCAGCAGTTACCCTCAACTAGCGTCCCACAATGAGCAGTTCTTC; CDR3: CASSYPQLASHNEQFF
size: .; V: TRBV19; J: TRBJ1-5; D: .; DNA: TGTGCCAGTAGTCTAGGCGTCGGCAATCAGCCCCAGCATTTT; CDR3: CASSLGVGNQPQHF
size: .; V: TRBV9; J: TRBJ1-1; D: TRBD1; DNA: TGTGCCAGCAGCGCCACCGGGACAGCCGGGGCTGAAGCTTTCTTT; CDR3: CASSATGTAGAEAFF
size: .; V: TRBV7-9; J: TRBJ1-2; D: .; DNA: TGTGCCAGCAGCTTCCCGCCGGGACATCCTAACTATGGCTACACCTTC; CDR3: CASSFPPGHPNYGYTF
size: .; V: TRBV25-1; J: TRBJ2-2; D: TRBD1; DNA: TGTGCCAGCGACAGGGGGGGCGGGGAGCTGTTTTTT; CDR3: CASDRGGGELFF
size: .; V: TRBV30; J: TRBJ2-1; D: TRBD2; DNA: TGTGCCTGGAGTGTGGGGGGGAACAATGAGCAGTTCTTC; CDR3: CAWSVGGNNEQFF
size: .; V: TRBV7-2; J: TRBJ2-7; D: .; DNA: TGTGCCAGCAGCCCTGGCCGGGACCGACCCTACGAGCAGTACTTC; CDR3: CASSPGRDRPYEQYF
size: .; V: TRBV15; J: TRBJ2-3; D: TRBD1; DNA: TGTGCCACCAGCAGAGACAGGGGGCCCACAGATACGCAGTATTTT; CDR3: CATSRDRGPTDTQYF
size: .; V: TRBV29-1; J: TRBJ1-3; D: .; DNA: TGCAGCGTTGTCGGAAACTCTGGAAACACCATATATTTT; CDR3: CSVVGNSGNTIYF
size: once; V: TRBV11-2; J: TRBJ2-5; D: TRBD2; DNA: TGTGCCAGCAGCTTAGACGGGGGGGCCAGACAAGAGACCCAGTACTTC; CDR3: CASSLDGGARQETQYF
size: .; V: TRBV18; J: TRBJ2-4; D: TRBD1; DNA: TGTGCCAGCTCACCGGGACAGGGGTTCAACATTCAGTACTTC; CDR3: CASSPGQGFNIQYF
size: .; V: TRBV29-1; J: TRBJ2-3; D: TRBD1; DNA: TGCAGCGTTTCAAGACAGGGGGACACAGATACGCAGTATTTT; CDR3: CSVSRQGDTDTQYF
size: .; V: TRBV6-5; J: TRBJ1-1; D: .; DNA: TGTGCCAGCAGTTACTCGAGGGTCGTCCCAGAAGCTTTCTTT; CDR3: CASSYSRVVPEAFF
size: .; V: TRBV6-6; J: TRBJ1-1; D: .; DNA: TGTGCCAGCAGTTACTCGCTGCGCCAAGAAGCTTTCTTT; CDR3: CASSYSLRQEAFF
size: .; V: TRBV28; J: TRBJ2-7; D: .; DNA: TGTGCCAGCAGTTTAGGGGGATCTGGGTCCTACGAGCAGTACTTC; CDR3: CASSLGGSGSYEQYF
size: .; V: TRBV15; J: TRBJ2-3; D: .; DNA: TGTGCCACCAGCAGACACGGTACTGATACGCAGTATTTT; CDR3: CATSRHGTDTQYF
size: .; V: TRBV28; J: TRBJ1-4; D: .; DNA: TGTGCCAGCGGCCTCACCCAAGGGGAAAAACTGTTTTTT; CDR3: CASGLTQGEKLFF
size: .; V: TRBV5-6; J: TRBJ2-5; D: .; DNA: TGTGCCAGCAGCCCCAGTCCCGGGTTAGAGACCCAGTACTTC; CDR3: CASSPSPGLETQYF
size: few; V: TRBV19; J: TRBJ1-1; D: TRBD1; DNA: TGTGCCAGTACTCAGGGGGCGCGAGCTTTCTTT; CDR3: CASTQGARAFF
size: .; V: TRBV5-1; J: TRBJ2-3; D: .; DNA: TGCGCCAGCATCCTCTCGTCCACTAGCACAGATACGCAGTATTTT; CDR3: CASILSSTSTDTQYF
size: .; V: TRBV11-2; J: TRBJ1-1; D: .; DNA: TGTGCCAGCAGCTTAGGGGGGGTGGAAGCTTTCTTT; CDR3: CASSLGGVEAFF
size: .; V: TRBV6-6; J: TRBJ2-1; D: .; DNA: TGTGCCAGCAGTGAAAAGAGGAAGCAGTTCTTC; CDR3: CASSEKRKQFF
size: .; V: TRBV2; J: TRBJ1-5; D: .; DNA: TGTGCCAGCAGTGTCAGTTTTAATCAGCCCCAGCATTTT; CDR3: CASSVSFNQPQHF
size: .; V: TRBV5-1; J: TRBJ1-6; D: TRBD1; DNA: TGCGCCAGCAGCCCGGGACAGGGTAATTCACCCCTCCACTTT; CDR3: CASSPGQGNSPLHF
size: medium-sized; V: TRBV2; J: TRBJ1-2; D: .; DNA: TGTGCCAGCAGTGTAACCAGGAACCATGGCTACACCTTC; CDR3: CASSVTRNHGYTF
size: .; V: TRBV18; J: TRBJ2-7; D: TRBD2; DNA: TGTGCCAGCTCGCGACGCGACCGCGGGAGGGCATACGAGCAGTACTTC; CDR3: CASSRRDRGRAYEQYF
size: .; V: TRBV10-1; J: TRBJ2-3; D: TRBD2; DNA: TGCGCCAGCAGTGAGTCGATAGCGGGAGGGGCAGATACGCAGTATTTT; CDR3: CASSESIAGGADTQYF
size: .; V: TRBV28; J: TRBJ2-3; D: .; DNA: TGTGCCAGCAGTTTAGGCGGGGCCCGCACAGATACGCAGTATTTT; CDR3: CASSLGGARTDTQYF
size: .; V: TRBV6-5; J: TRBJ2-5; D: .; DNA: TGTGCCAGCAGTCCTCTGCAGGACAGCCAAGAGACCCAGTACTTC; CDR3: CASSPLQDSQETQYF
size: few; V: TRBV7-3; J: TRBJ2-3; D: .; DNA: TGTGCCAGCAGCTCAGAGGGGCTCGACAGCACAGATACGCAGTATTTT; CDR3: CASSSEGLDSTDTQYF
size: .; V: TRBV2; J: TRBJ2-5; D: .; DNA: TGTGCCAGCAGTGACGGCCAGGGGGAGACCCAGTACTTC; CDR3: CASSDGQGETQYF
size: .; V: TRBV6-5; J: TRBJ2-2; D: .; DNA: TGTGCCAGCAGTTACTACGGAACGAACACCGGGGAGCTGTTTTTT; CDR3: CASSYYGTNTGELFF
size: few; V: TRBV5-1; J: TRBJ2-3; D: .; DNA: TGCGCCAGCAGCTTGGAGGGCAGGCCCCCCGATACGCAGTATTTT; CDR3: CASSLEGRPPDTQYF
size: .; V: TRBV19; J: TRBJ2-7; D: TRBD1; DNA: TGTGCCAGTAAAAAACAGGGGTTGGAGAGCTCCTACGAGCAGTACTTC; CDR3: CASKKQGLESSYEQYF
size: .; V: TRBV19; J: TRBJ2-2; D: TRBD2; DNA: TGTGCCAGTAGTATAATAGCGGGAGCCACCGGGGAGCTGTTTTTT; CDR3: CASSIIAGATGELFF
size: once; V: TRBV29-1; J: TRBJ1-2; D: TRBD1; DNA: TGCAGCGTTACTACAGGGGGTAACTATGGCTACACCTTC; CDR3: CSVTTGGNYGYTF
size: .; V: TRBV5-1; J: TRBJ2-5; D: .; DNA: TGCGCCAGCAGCTTGGGGATGGGCGAAGAGACCCAGTACTTC; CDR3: CASSLGMGEETQYF
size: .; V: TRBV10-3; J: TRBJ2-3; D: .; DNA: TGTGCCATCAGTGGGGACGGCACAGATACGCAGTATTTT; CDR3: CAISGDGTDTQYF
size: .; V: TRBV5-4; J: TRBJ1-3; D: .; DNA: TGTGCCAGCAGCTACGGACAGCCAGCTGGAAACACCATATATTTT; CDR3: CASSYGQPAGNTIYF